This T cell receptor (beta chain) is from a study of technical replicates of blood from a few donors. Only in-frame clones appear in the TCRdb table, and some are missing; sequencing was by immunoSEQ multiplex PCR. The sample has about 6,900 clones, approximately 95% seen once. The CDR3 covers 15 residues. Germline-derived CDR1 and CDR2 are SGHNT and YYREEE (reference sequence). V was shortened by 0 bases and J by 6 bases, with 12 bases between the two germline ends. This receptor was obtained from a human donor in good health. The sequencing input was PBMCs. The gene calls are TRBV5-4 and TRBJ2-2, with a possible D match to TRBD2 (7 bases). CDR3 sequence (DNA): TGTGCCAGCAGCTTGGCCGGGGGGCAGGCCGGGGAGCTGTTTTTT. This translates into CASSLAGGQAGELFF.